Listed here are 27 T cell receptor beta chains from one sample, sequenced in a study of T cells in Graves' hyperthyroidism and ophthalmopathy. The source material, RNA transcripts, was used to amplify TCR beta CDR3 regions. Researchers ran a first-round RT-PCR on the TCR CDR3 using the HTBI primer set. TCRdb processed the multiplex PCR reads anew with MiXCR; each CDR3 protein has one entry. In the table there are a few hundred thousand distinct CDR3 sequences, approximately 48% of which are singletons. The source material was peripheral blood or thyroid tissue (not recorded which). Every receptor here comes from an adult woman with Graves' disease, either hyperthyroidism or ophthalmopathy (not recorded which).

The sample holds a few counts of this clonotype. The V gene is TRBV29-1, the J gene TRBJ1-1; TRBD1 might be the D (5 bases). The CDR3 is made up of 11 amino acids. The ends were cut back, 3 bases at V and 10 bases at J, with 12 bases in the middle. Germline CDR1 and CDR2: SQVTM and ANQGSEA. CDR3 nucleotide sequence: TGCAGCGTTGACCAGGGTCTTCCAGCTTTCTTT. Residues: CSVDQGLPAFF.

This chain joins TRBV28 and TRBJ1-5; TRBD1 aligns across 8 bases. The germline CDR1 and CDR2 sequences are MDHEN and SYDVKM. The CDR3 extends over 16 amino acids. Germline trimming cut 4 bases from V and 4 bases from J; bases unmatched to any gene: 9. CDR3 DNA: TGTGCCAGCAGTTCCACCCGGACAGGGAAAAATCAGCCCCAGCATTTT. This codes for CASSSTRTGKNQPQHF.

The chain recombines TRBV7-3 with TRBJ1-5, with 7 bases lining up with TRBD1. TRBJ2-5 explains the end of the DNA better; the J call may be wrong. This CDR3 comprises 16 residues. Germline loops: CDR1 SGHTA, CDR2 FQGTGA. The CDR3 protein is CASSLSTGHSNQPQYF. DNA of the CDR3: TGTGCCAGCAGCTTATCGACAGGGCATAGCAATCAGCCCCAGTACTTC.

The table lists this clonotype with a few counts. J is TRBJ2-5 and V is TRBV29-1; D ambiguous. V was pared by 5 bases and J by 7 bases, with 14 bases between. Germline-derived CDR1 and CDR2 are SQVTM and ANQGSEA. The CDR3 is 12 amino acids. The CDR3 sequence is CSVPDSIVTQYF. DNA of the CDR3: TGCAGCGTTCCCGACTCGATTGTGACCCAGTACTTC.

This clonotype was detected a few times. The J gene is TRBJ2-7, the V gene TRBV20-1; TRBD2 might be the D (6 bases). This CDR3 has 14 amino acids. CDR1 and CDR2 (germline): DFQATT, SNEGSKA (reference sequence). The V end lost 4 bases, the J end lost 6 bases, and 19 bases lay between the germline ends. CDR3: CSAKQPGPGGEQYF. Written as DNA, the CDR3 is TGCAGTGCTAAACAACCGGGACCCGGGGGCGAGCAGTACTTC.

The CDR3 region has the DNA TGTGCCAGCAGTGCGCCGGGACAGGGTGCAAACACTGAAGCTTTCTTT. Encoded protein: CASSAPGQGANTEAFF. The J gene is TRBJ1-1, the V gene TRBV2; TRBD1 agrees at 9 bases. CDR3 length: 16 amino acids. After removal of 4 bases from V and 2 bases from J, the junction contained 8 bases not matched to a gene. Germline values: CDR1 SNHLY, CDR2 FYNNEI.

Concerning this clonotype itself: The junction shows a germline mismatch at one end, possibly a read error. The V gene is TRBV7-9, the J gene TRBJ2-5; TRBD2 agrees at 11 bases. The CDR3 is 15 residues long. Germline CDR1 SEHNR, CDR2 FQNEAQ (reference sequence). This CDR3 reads CASSQLGLAEETRYF. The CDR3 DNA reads TGCGCCAGCAGCCAATTGGGACTAGCGGAAGAGACCCGGTACTTC.

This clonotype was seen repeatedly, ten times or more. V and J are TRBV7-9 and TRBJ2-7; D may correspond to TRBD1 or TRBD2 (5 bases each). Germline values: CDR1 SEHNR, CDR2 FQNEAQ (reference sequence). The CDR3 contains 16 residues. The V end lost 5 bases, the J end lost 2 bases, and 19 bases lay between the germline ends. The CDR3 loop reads CASSPPLEGKTYEQYF. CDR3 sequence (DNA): TGTGCCAGCAGCCCCCCCCTCGAGGGGAAGACCTACGAGCAGTACTTC.

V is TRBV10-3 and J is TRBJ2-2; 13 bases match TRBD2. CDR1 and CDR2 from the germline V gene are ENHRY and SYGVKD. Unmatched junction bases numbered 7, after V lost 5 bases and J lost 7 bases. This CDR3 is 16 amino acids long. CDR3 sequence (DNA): TGTGCCATCAGTCGGACTAGCGGGAGCGTAAACGGGGAGCTGTTTTTT. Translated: CAISRTSGSVNGELFF.

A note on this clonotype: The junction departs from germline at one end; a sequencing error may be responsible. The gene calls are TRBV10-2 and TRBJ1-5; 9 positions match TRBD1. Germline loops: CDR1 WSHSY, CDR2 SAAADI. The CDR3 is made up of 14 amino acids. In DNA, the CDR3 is TGTGCCAGCAGGCCACAGGGGGCGCATCAGCCCCAGCATTTT. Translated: CASRPQGAHQPQHF.

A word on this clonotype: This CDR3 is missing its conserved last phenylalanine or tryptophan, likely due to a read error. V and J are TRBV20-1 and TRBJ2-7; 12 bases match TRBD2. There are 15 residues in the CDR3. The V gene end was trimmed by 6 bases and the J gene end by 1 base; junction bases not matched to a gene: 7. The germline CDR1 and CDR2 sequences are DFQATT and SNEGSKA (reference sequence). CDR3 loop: CSACPTSGRSYEQYL. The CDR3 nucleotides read TGCAGTGCCTGCCCGACTAGCGGGAGATCCTACGAGCAGTACCTC.

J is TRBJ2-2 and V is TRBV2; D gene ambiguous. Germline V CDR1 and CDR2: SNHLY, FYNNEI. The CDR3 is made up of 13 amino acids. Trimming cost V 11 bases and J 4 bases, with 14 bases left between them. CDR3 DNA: TGTGCCCAGCAGACCTATCTCACCGGGGAGCTGTTTTTT. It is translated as CAQQTYLTGELFF. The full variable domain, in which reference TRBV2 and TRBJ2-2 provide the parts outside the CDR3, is EPEVTQTPSHQVTQMGQEVILRCVPISNHLYFYWYRQILGQKVEFLVSFYNNEISEKSEIFDDQFSVERPDGSNFTLKIRSTKLEDSAMYFCAQQTYLTGELFFGEGSRLTVL.

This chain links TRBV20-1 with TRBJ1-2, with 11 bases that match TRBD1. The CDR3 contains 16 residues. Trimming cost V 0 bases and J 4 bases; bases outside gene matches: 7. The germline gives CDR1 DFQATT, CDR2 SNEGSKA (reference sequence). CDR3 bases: TGCAGTGCTAGAGACCCGGGACAGGGGGTGGGCTATGGCTACACCTTC. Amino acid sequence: CSARDPGQGVGYGYTF.

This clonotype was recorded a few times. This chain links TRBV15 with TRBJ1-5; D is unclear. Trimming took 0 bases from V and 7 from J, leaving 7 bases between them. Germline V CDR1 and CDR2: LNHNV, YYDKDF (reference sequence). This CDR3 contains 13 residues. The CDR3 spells CATSRDRVQPQHF. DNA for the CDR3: TGTGCCACCAGCAGAGATCGGGTGCAGCCCCAGCATTTT. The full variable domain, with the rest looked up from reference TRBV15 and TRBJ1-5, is DAMVIQNPRYQVTQFGKPVTLSCSQTLNHNVMYWYQQKSSQAPKLLFHYYDKDFNNEADTPDNFQSRRPNTSFCFLDIRSPGLGDTAMYLCATSRDRVQPQHFGDGTRLSIL.

CDR3 sequence: CASRFGSRYEQYF. CDR3 DNA: TGTGCCAGCAGATTTGGGAGCAGGTACGAGCAGTACTTC. The chain couples TRBV7-9 to TRBJ2-7; a possible D gene is TRBD2 (5 bases). The CDR3 covers 13 residues. V lost 6 bases to trimming and J lost 4 bases, with 13 bases between them. Germline assignment: CDR1 SEHNR and CDR2 FQNEAQ (reference sequence).

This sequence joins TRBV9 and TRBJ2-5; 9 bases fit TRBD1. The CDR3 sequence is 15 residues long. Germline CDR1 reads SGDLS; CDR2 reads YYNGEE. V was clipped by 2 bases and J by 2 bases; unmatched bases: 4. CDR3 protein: CASSVGDRAQETQYF. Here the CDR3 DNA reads TGTGCCAGCAGCGTGGGGGACAGGGCGCAAGAGACCCAGTACTTC.

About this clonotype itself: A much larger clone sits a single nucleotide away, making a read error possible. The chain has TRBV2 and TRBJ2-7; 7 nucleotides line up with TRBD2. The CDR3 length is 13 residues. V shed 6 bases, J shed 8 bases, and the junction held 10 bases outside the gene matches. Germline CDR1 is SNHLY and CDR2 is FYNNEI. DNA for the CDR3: TGTGCCAGCAGGGAGGGAGGGCAATACAAGCAGTACTTC. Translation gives CASREGGQYKQYF.

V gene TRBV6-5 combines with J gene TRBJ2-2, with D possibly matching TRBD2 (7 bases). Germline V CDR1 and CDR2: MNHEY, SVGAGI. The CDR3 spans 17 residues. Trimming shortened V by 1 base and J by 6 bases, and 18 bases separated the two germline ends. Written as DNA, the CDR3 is TGTGCCAGCAGTTACTTTTTAGGGGGAGGGACGGCCGGGGAGCTGTTTTTT. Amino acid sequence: CASSYFLGGGTAGELFF.

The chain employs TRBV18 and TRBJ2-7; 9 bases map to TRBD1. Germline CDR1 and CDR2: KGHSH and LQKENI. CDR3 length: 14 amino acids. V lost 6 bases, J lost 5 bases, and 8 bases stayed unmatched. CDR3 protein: CASSPGQGLNEQYF. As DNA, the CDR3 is TGTGCCAGCTCCCCGGGACAGGGTCTCAACGAGCAGTACTTC.

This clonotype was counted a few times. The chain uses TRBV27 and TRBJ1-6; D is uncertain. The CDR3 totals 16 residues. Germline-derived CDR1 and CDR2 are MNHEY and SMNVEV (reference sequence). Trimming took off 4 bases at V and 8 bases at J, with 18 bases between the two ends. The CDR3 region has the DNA TGTGCCAGCAGTTCCCTCACAGCTTCTCTGGATTCACCCCTCCACTTT. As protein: CASSSLTASLDSPLHF.

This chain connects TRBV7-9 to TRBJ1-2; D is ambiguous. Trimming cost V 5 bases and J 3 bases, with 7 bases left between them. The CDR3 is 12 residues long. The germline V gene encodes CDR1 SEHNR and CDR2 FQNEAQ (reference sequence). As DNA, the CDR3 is TGTGCCAGCAGCATAGATTACTATGGCTACACCTTC. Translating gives CASSIDYYGYTF.

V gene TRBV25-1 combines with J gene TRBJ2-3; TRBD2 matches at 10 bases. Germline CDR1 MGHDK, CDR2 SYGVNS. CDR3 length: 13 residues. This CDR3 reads CARAGGPTDTQYF. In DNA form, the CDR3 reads TGTGCTAGAGCGGGAGGGCCAACAGATACGCAGTATTTT.

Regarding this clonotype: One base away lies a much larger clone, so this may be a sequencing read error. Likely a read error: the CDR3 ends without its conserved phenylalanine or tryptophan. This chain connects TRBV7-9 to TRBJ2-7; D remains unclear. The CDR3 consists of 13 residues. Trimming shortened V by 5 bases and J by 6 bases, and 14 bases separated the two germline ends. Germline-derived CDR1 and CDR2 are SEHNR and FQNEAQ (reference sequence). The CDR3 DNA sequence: TGTGCCAGCAGCCTAACAGACGTTGGCGAGCAGTACCTC. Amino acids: CASSLTDVGEQYL.

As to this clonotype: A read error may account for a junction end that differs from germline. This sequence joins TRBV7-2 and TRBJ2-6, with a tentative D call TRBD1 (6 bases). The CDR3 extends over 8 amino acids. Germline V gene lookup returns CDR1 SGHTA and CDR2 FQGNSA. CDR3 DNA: TGTGCCAGCAGCCGCAGGGGCTTC. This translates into CASSRRGF.

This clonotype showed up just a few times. CDR3 protein: CASSIARRYGYTF. CDR3 nucleotides: TGTGCCAGTAGTATAGCCAGAAGATATGGCTACACCTTC. The chain has TRBV19 and TRBJ1-2; D gene unclear. The germline V and J ends were trimmed by 1 base and 5 bases, with 8 bases remaining between them. The germline V gene encodes CDR1 LNHDA and CDR2 SQIVND (reference sequence). This CDR3 is built from 13 residues.

This CDR3 reads CAASMLGRTGEETQYF. CDR3 DNA sequence: TGTGCCGCGTCAATGTTGGGCAGGACAGGGGAAGAGACCCAGTACTTC. This chain connects TRBV5-6 to TRBJ2-5; 9 positions agree with TRBD1. Trimming cost V 10 bases and J 3 bases; bases outside gene matches: 16. CDR1 is SGHDT and CDR2 is YYEEEE in the germline V gene. The length of the CDR3 is 16 residues.

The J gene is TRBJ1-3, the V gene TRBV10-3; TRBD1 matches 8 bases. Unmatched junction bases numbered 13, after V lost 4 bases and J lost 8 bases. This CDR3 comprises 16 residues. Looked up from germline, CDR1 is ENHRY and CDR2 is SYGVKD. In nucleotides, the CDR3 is TGTGCCATCAGTGCAGGACAGGGAGTCTATGGCTACACCATATATTTT. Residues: CAISAGQGVYGYTIYF.